There are a few counts of the clone carrying this T cell receptor beta chain. This entry belongs to a study of blood T cells in healthy people across ages. The second PCR ran about 6 to 12 cycles with a sample-barcoded 5' primer and J-beta primers. With 12 random nucleotides, a template-switch adaptor tagged each individual cDNA molecule. Using its own MiXCR run on the 5' RACE reads, TCRdb lists one record per CDR3 protein. The profile shows approximately 940,000 distinct CDR3 sequences, roughly 52% of them singletons. V shed 6 bases and J shed 9 bases, with 17 bases lying between them. Germline values: CDR1 SGHTA, CDR2 FQGNSA. This CDR3 is built from 13 residues.

This sequence was found in a man aged 30 to 39 in good health. V gene TRBV7-2 combines with J gene TRBJ2-5; D is possibly TRBD1 (5 bases). The sample was blood. CDR3 bases: TGTGCCAGCAGTTACACCCAGGGCGTTCCCCAGTACTTC. Translating it yields CASSYTQGVPQYF. Looking up the rest from reference TRBV7-2 and TRBJ2-5 gives the full variable domain: GAGVSQSPSNKVTEKGKDVELRCDPISGHTALYWYRQSLGQGLEFLIYFQGNSAPDKSGLPSDRFSAERTGGSVSTLTIQRTQQEDSAVYLCASSYTQGVPQYFGPGTRLLVL.